This T cell receptor beta chain was captured by sequencing in a study of T cell changes during pregnancy in multiple sclerosis (dated by TCRdb to between 2018 and 2021). Broadly, across the study: Changes in the T cell repertoire over the course of pregnancy were examined in this study in women with multiple sclerosis.

The library was made by the immunoSEQ multiplex PCR assay. TCRdb stores this immuneACCESS table with in-frame sequences only. Part of the clones is absent; in the studies checked, under half of the shortfall reflects unresolved V genes, and no reason is known for the rest. This sample comprises 50,000 or so clones, about 89% of them detected only once. The ten largest account for 0.49% of the sample. The germline V gene sets CDR1 to KGHSH and CDR2 to LQKENI. From the cysteine through the phenylalanine, the CDR3 covers 15 amino acids. Just CDR3 DNA is preserved here, 45 bases in frame from base 1. The V end loses 0 bases and the J end loses 5 bases, and a stretch of 13 bases separates them. In regard to this clone: Its antigen is not yet known. No base quality values were provided; no much bigger clone lies one nucleotide off.

The sample here was CD4+ T cells from peripheral blood mononuclear cells, taken after pregnancy. The sequence joins TRBV18 to TRBJ1-1, with the D gene uncertain. This TCR came from a female donor in good health, enrolled as a control in a pregnancy study. The CDR3 reads as follows: CASSPPPGRWTEAFF. The nucleotide sequence is TGTGCCAGCTCACCACCTCCGGGTAGGTGGACTGAAGCTTTCTTT.